This T cell receptor beta chain originates from a study of blood T cell repertoires in COVID-19. Background on the study: Sources were T cells, B-cell-depleted T cells, or PBMCs; the material itself was cDNA or gDNA.

The CDR3 sequence is 12 residues long. CDR1 is MNHEY, CDR2 SVGAGI, per germline. Trimming removed 10 bases at V and 5 bases at J, with 15 bases between. In the original processing: Amplified reference gene primers provided the basis for estimating nucleated cell counts. Using immunoSEQ multiplex PCR, the repertoire was profiled, and TCRdb retains in-frame clones only, with some absent. V and J calls and clone size are given by that table; D and trimming were obtained from the DNA. The sample gives 100,000 to 150,000 clones, about 86% of which show up once; around 17% is in the top ten. The receptor was isolated from a woman aged 45-59 years with acute or convalescent COVID-19. The chain employs TRBV6-5 and TRBJ2-7; D is ambiguous. What was sequenced was peripheral blood. The CDR3 loop reads CATSGSLHEQYF. DNA for the CDR3: TGTGCCACTAGTGGTAGTTTACACGAGCAGTACTTC.